This T cell receptor beta chain came from a study of vaccination effects on CD4 cells after COVID-19. Looking at the study overall: Participants were given two doses of BNT162b2 or mRNA-1273 vaccine.

The V gene lost 4 bases and the J gene lost 5 bases, with 14 bases spanning the gap. Germline CDR1 reads SQVTM; CDR2 reads ANQGSEA. CDR3 size: 13 residues. Some clones are missing from TCRdb's copy, which holds only in-frame ones; the method was immunoSEQ multiplex PCR. The sample yields 35,000 to 55,000 clones, around 80% seen once. Overall study results and limits: Clonal contraction was marked in infection- and vaccine-induced clones late after vaccination. The study, lacking early post-infection timepoints, had few convalescent patients.

Comments on this clone: The antigen remains undetermined.

Sequencing followed a ViraFEST assay step that expanded antigen-specific CD4+ T cells with viral peptide pools. Having been cultured for 9 to 11 days, the cells underwent CD4+ T cell isolation. Neither prior SARS-CoV-2 infection nor positive nucleocapsid antibodies were present in the vaccine recipients. The authors replaced half the medium with IL-2 medium on days 3 and 7. The chain employs TRBV29-1 and TRBJ2-5; D is unclear. The clonotype originates from a human donor who received a COVID-19 vaccine. This specimen consisted of CD4+ T cells from PBMCs cultured with SARS-CoV-2 spike peptides, obtained before COVID-19 vaccination. CDR3 nucleotides: TGCAGCGTTGGTCCAGACAAGAGGGAGACCCAGTACTTC. Translating it yields CSVGPDKRETQYF.